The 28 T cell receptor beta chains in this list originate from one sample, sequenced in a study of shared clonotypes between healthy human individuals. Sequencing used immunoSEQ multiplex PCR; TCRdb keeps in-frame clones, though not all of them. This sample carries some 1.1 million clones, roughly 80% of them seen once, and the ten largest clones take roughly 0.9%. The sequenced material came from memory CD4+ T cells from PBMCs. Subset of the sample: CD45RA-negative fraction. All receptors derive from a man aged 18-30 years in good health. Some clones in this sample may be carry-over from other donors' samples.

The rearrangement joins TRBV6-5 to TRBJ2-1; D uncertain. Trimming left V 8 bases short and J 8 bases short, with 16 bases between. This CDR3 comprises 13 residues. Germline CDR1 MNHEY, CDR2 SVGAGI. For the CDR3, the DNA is TGTGCCAGCCTGCGACCCGGTGCGGATGAGCAGTTCTTC. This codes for CASLRPGADEQFF.

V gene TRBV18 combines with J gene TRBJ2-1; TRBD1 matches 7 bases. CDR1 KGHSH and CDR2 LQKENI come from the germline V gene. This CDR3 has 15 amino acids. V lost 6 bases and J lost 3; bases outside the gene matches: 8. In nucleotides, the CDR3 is TGTGCCAGCTCCTACAGGGGAGATATCTACAATGAGCAGTTCTTC. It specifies CASSYRGDIYNEQFF. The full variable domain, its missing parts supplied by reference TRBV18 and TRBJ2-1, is NAGVMQNPRHLVRRRGQEARLRCSPMKGHSHVYWYRQLPEEGLKFMVYLQKENIIDESGMPKERFSAEFPKEGPSILRIQQVVRGDSAAYFCASSYRGDIYNEQFFGPGTRLTVL.

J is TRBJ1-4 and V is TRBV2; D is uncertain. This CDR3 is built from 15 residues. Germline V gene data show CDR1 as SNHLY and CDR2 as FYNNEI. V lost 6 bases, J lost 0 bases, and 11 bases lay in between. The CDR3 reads CASRLQSTTNEKLFF. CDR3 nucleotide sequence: TGTGCCAGCAGGTTGCAGAGTACAACTAATGAAAAACTGTTTTTT.

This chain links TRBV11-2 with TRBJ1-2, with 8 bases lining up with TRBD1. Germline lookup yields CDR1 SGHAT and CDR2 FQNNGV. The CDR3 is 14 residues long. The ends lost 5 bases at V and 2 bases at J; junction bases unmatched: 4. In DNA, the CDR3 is TGTGCCAGCAGCCCCGGGACAGGAAACTATGGCTACACCTTC. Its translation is CASSPGTGNYGYTF.

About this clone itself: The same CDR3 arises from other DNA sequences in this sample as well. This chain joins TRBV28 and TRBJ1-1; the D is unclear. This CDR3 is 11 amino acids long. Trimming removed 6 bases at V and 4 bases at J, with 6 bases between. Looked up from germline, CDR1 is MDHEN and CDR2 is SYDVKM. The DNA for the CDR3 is TGTGCCAGCAGCTGGGGCACTGAAGCTTTCTTT. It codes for CASSWGTEAFF.

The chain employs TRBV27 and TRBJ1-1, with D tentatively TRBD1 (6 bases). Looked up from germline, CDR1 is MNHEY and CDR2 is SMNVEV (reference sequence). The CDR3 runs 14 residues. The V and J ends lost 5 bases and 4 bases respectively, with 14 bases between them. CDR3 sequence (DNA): TGTGCCAGCAGTCGCGGACAGCTAGGCACTGAAGCTTTCTTT. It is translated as CASSRGQLGTEAFF.

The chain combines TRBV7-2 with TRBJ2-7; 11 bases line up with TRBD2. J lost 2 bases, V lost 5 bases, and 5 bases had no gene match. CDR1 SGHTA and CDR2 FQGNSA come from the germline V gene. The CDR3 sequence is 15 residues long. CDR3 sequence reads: CASSTMTSGAYEQYF. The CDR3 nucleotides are TGTGCCAGCAGCACGATGACTAGCGGGGCCTACGAGCAGTACTTC.

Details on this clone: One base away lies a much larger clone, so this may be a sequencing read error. CDR3 nucleotides: TGTGCCAGCAGTTACGGGGCTGCAACTAATGAAAAACTGTTTTTT. As protein: CASSYGAATNEKLFF. V gene TRBV6-6 combines with J gene TRBJ1-4; perhaps TRBD1 as D (5 bases). V shed 2 bases and J shed 0 bases, with 7 bases lying between them. This CDR3 contains 15 residues. Germline V gives CDR1 MNHNY, CDR2 SVGAGI (reference sequence).

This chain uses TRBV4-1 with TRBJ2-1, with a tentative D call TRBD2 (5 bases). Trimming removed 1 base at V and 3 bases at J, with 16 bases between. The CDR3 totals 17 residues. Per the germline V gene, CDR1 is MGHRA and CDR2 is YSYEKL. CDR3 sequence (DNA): TGCGCCAGCAGCCAAGGTTCGGGTCGGGATATCTACAATGAGCAGTTCTTC. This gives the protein CASSQGSGRDIYNEQFF.

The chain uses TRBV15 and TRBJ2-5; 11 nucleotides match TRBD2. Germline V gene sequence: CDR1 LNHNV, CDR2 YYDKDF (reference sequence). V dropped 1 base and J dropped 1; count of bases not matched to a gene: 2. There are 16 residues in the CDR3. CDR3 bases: TGTGCCACCAGCAGAGGACTAGCGGGACCCCAAGAGACCCAGTACTTC. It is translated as CATSRGLAGPQETQYF.

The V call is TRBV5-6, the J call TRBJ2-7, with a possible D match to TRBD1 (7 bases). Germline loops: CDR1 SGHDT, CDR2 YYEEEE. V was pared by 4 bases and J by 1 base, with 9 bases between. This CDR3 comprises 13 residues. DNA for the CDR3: TGTGCCAGCAGCGCGGGACAGTCCTACGAGCAGTACTTC. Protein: CASSAGQSYEQYF.

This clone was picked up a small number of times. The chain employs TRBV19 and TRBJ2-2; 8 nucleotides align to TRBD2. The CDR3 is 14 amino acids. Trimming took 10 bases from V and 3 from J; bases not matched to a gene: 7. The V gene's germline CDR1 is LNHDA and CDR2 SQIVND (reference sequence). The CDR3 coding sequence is TGTGCCACAAAACCGGGGGGGTACACCGGGGAGCTGTTTTTT. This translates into CATKPGGYTGELFF.

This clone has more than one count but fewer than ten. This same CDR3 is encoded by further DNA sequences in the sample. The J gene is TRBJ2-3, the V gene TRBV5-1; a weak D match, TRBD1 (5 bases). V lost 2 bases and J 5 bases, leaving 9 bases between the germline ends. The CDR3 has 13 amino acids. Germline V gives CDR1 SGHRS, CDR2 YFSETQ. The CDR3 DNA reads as TGCGCCAGCAGCTTAGGGGCGGAAGATACGCAGTATTTT. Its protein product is CASSLGAEDTQYF. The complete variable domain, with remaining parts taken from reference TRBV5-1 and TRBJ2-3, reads KAGVTQTPRYLIKTRGQQVTLSCSPISGHRSVSWYQQTPGQGLQFLFEYFSETQRNKGNFPGRFSGRQFSNSRSEMNVSTLELGDSALYLCASSLGAEDTQYFGPGTRLTVL.

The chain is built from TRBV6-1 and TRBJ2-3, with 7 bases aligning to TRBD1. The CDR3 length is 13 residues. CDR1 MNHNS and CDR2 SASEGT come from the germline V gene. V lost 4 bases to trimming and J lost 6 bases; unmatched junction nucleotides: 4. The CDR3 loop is CASSGGQRDTQYF. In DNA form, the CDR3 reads TGTGCCAGCAGTGGGGGACAGCGCGATACGCAGTATTTT.

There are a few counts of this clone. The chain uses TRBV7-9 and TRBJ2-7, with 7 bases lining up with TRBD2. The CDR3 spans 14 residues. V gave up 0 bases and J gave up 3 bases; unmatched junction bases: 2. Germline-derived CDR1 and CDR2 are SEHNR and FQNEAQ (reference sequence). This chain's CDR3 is CASSLAAGDYEQYF. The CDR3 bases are TGTGCCAGCAGCTTAGCGGCGGGAGACTACGAGCAGTACTTC.

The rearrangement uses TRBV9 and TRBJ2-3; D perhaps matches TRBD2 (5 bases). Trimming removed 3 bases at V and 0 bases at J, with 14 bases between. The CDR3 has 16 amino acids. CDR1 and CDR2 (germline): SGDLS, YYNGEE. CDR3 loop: CASSAPGRPSTDTQYF. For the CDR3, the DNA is TGTGCCAGCAGCGCCCCGGGGAGACCTAGCACAGATACGCAGTATTTT. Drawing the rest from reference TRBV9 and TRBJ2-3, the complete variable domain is DSGVTQTPKHLITATGQRVTLRCSPRSGDLSVYWYQQSLDQGLQFLIQYYNGEERAKGNILERFSAQQFPDLHSELNLSSLELGDSALYFCASSAPGRPSTDTQYFGPGTRLTVL.

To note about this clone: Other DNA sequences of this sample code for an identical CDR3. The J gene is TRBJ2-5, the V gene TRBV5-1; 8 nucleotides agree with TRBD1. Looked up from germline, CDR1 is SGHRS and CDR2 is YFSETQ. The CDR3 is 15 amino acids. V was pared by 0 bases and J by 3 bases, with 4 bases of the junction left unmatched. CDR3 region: CASSLGGTGEETQYF. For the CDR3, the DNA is TGCGCCAGCAGCTTGGGGGGGACAGGCGAAGAGACCCAGTACTTC. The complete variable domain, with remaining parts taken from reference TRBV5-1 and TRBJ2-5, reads KAGVTQTPRYLIKTRGQQVTLSCSPISGHRSVSWYQQTPGQGLQFLFEYFSETQRNKGNFPGRFSGRQFSNSRSEMNVSTLELGDSALYLCASSLGGTGEETQYFGPGTRLLVL.

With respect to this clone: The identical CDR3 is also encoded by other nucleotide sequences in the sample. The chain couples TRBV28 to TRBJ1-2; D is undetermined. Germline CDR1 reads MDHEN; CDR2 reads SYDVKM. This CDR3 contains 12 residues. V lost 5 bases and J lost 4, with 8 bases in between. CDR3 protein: CASSLRAYGYTF. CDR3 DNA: TGTGCCAGCAGTCTTAGGGCCTATGGCTACACCTTC.

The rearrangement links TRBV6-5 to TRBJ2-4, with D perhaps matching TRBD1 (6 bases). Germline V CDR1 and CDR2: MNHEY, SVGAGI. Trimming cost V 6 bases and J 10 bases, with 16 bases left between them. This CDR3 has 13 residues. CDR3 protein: CASSLDSLGIQYF. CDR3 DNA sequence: TGTGCCAGCAGCCTGGACAGCCTGGGGATTCAGTACTTC.

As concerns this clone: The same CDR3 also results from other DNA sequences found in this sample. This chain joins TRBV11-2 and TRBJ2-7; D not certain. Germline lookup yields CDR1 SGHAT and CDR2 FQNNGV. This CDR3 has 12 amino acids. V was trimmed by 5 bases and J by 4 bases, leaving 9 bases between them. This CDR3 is CASSTQGYEQYF. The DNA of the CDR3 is TGTGCCAGCAGCACGCAAGGGTACGAGCAGTACTTC.

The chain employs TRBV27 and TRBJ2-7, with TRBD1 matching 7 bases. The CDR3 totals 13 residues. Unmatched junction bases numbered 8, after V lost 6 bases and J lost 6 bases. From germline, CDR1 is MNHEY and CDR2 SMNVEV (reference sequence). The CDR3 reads CASRPDRWGEQYF. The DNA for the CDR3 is TGTGCCAGCAGACCGGACAGGTGGGGCGAGCAGTACTTC.

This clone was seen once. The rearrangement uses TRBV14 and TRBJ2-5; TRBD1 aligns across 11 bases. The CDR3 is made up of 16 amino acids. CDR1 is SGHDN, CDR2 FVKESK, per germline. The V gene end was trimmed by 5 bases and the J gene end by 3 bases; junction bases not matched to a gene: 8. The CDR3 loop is CASSLWTGGLEETQYF. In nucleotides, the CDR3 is TGTGCCAGCAGCTTATGGACAGGGGGCTTAGAAGAGACCCAGTACTTC. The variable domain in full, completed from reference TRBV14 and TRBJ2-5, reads EAGVTQFPSHSVIEKGQTVTLRCDPISGHDNLYWYRRVMGKEIKFLLHFVKESKQDESGMPNNRFLAERTGGTYSTLKVQPAELEDSGVYFCASSLWTGGLEETQYFGPGTRLLVL.

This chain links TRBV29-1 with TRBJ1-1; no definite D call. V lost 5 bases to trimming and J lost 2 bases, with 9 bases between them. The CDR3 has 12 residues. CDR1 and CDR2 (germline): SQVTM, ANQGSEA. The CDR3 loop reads CSVRVANTEAFF. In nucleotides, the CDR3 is TGCAGCGTTAGGGTAGCAAACACTGAAGCTTTCTTT. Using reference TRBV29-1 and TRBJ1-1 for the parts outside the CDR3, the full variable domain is SAVISQKPSRDICQRGTSLTIQCQVDSQVTMMFWYRQQPGQSLTLIATANQGSEATYESGFVIDKFPISRPNLTFSTLTVSNMSPEDSSIYLCSVRVANTEAFFGQGTRLTVV.

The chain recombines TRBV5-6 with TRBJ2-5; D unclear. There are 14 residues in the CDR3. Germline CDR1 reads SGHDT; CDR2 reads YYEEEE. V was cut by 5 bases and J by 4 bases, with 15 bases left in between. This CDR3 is CASSDTTRRETQYF. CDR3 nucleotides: TGTGCCAGCAGTGATACCACCCGGAGAGAGACCCAGTACTTC.

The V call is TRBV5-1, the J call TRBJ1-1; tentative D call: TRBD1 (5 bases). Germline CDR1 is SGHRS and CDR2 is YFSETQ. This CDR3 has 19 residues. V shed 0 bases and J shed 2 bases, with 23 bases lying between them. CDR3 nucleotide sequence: TGCGCCAGCAGCTTGGTGGTGAGGCTTGGGGGGTCGAGTAACACTGAAGCTTTCTTT. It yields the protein CASSLVVRLGGSSNTEAFF.

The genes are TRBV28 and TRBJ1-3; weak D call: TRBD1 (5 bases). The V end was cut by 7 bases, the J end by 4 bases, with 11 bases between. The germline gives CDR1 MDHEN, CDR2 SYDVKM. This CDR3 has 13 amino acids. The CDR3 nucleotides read TGTGCCAGCAACCTTGGGGCCGGAAACACCATATATTTT. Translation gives CASNLGAGNTIYF.

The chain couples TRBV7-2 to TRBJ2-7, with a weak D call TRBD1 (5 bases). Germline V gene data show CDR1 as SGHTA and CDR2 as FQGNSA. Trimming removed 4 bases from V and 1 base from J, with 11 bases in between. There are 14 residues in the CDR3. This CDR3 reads CASSYQGRSYEQYF. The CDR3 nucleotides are TGTGCCAGCAGCTACCAGGGTAGGTCCTACGAGCAGTACTTC.

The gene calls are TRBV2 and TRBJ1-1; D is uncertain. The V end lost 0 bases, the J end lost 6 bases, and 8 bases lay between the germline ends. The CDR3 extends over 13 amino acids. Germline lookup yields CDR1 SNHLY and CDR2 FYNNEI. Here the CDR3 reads CASSEALRAEAFF. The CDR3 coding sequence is TGTGCCAGCAGTGAAGCGCTTAGAGCTGAAGCTTTCTTT.